The next 9 T cell receptor beta chains were all read from a single sample in a study of shared clonotypes between healthy human individuals. Assay used: immunoSEQ multiplex PCR; TCRdb lists only in-frame clones, some missing. The repertoire consists of some 1,400,000 clones, with roughly 95% occurring once and the leading ten covering about 1%. Sequences were obtained from naive CD4+ T cells sorted from blood. Subset meaning: CD45RA+ positively selected. The receptor set was obtained from a man aged 25 to 40 in good health.

V usage is TRBV5-4 and J usage is TRBJ2-6; D perhaps matches TRBD2 (5 bases). V was clipped by 4 bases and J by 6 bases, with 8 bases between them. The CDR3 consists of 13 residues. The germline gives CDR1 SGHNT, CDR2 YYREEE (reference sequence). CDR3 nucleotides: TGTGCCAGCAGCCTGGGAGCGGCCAACGTCCTGACTTTC. Translation gives CASSLGAANVLTF.

The chain uses TRBV28 and TRBJ2-1; 12 bases fit TRBD2. The V segment lost 5 bases and the J segment 7 bases; nucleotides outside the gene matches: 6. Germline CDR1 reads MDHEN; CDR2 reads SYDVKM. The CDR3 loop spans 15 amino acids. The DNA of the CDR3 is TGTGCCAGCAGTATCCTAGCGGGAGGGCGGAATGAGCAGTTCTTC. It codes for CASSILAGGRNEQFF. Full variable domain (rest looked up from reference TRBV28 and TRBJ2-1): DVKVTQSSRYLVKRTGEKVFLECVQDMDHENMFWYRQDPGLGLRLIYFSYDVKMKEKGDIPEGYSVSREKKERFSLILESASTNQTSMYLCASSILAGGRNEQFFGPGTRLTVL.

The chain recombines TRBV5-5 with TRBJ2-7; 8 bases match TRBD2. The ends lost 2 bases at V and 2 bases at J; junction bases unmatched: 15. This CDR3 is 18 amino acids long. The germline V gene encodes CDR1 SGHKS and CDR2 YYEKEE (reference sequence). This chain's CDR3 is CASSLRLASGTSPYEQYF. The CDR3 nucleotides read TGTGCCAGCAGCTTACGACTCGCCTCCGGGACTAGTCCCTACGAGCAGTACTTC.

The V gene is TRBV6-5, the J gene TRBJ1-3; TRBD1 agrees at 9 bases. J was trimmed by 3 bases and V by 8 bases; bases with no gene match: 2. The CDR3 is made up of 13 amino acids. The germline V gene has CDR1 MNHEY and CDR2 SVGAGI. The CDR3 spells CASGDRVGNTIYF. The CDR3 coding sequence is TGTGCCAGCGGGGACAGGGTTGGAAACACCATATATTTT.

The CDR3 spells CASSDIKGDQPQHF. As DNA, the CDR3 is TGTGCCAGCAGTGACATCAAGGGTGACCAGCCCCAGCATTTT. The rearrangement uses TRBV2 and TRBJ1-5; D is uncertain. Trimming took 3 bases from V and 7 from J, leaving 13 bases between them. The CDR3 totals 14 residues. Germline loops: CDR1 SNHLY, CDR2 FYNNEI.

The CDR3 bases are TGTGCCAGCGCAACAACCGGGCCAATCTATGGCTACACCTTC. Its protein product is CASATTGPIYGYTF. The chain joins TRBV27 to TRBJ1-2; D remains ambiguous. The CDR3 covers 14 residues. Looked up from germline, CDR1 is MNHEY and CDR2 is SMNVEV (reference sequence). Trimming took off 8 bases at V and 4 bases at J, with 17 bases between the two ends.

Details on this clone: In the same sample, other DNA sequences code for this CDR3. This sequence joins TRBV20-1 and TRBJ2-7, with no clear D. V shed 3 bases and J shed 2 bases, with 5 bases lying between them. This CDR3 region has 11 residues. Germline CDR1 and CDR2: DFQATT and SNEGSKA (reference sequence). CDR3 sequence reads: CSARGPYEQYF. CDR3 DNA sequence: TGCAGTGCTAGGGGTCCCTACGAGCAGTACTTC.

In its sample, this clone was seen a few times. The rearrangement uses TRBV6-1 and TRBJ2-2; D gene unclear. Between the trimmed V and J ends, which lost 3 bases and 4 bases, there was a span of 6 bases. From germline, CDR1 is MNHNS and CDR2 SASEGT. The length of the CDR3 is 13 residues. The CDR3 reads CASSDQFTGELFF. In DNA form, the CDR3 reads TGTGCCAGCAGTGACCAGTTCACCGGGGAGCTGTTTTTT.

This clone was counted once. The V call is TRBV5-6, the J call TRBJ2-5, with D perhaps TRBD2 (5 bases). This CDR3 has 14 amino acids. Germline loops: CDR1 SGHDT, CDR2 YYEEEE. The germline V and J ends were trimmed by 1 base and 7 bases, with 14 bases remaining between them. The CDR3 loop is CASSLRRDGGTQYF. As DNA, the CDR3 is TGTGCCAGCAGCTTGAGACGGGATGGCGGGACCCAGTACTTC.